Listed here are 5 T cell receptor beta chains from one sample, sequenced in a study of blood T cell repertoires in COVID-19. Using immunoSEQ multiplex PCR, the repertoire was profiled, and TCRdb retains in-frame clones only, with some absent. There are a few hundred thousand clones in the sample; about 92% occur only once, and approximately 17% lies in the top ten. Sequencing was carried out using PBMCs or T cells enriched from blood (not recorded which). These receptors originate from a woman in her 30s who had recovered from COVID-19.

The chain uses TRBV4-3 and TRBJ2-2; 7 nucleotides match TRBD1. Germline V gene data show CDR1 as LGHNA and CDR2 as YSLEER. With V trimmed by 4 bases and J by 4 bases, 6 bases remained unmatched. This CDR3 has 15 amino acids. The DNA for the CDR3 is TGCGCCAGCAGCCCCGAGACAGGGAGCACCGGGGAGCTGTTTTTT. Encoded protein: CASSPETGSTGELFF.

CDR3 coding DNA: TGCAGTGCTAGTAATAACTACGAGCAGTACTTC. Translation gives CSASNNYEQYF. The J gene is TRBJ2-7, the V gene TRBV20-1; the D is unclear. Trimming cost V 3 bases and J 3 bases, with 6 bases left between them. Germline assignment: CDR1 DFQATT and CDR2 SNEGSKA (reference sequence). CDR3 length equals 11 residues.

This clone was recorded only once. The gene calls are TRBV19 and TRBJ2-1; 7 nucleotides agree with TRBD2. CDR3 size: 13 residues. From germline, CDR1 is LNHDA and CDR2 SQIVND (reference sequence). Trimming removed 4 bases from V and 9 bases from J; junction bases left unmatched: 6. The CDR3 here is CASSKSVAGEQFF. In DNA form, the CDR3 reads TGTGCCAGTAGTAAGTCCGTAGCGGGTGAGCAGTTCTTC. Filled out from reference TRBV19 and TRBJ2-1, the complete variable domain reads DGGITQSPKYLFRKEGQNVTLSCEQNLNHDAMYWYRQDPGQGLRLIYYSQIVNDFQKGDIAEGYSVSREKKESFPLTVTSAQKNPTAFYLCASSKSVAGEQFFGPGTRLTVL.

The chain recombines TRBV2 with TRBJ1-5, with D maybe TRBD1 (5 bases). CDR1 is SNHLY, CDR2 FYNNEI, per germline. V shed 4 bases and J shed 8 bases, with 12 bases lying between them. The CDR3 loop spans 13 amino acids. In nucleotides, the CDR3 is TGTGCCAGCAGTGCAGGGATGGTTGAGCCCCAGCATTTT. Residues: CASSAGMVEPQHF.

The rearrangement joins TRBV4-1 to TRBJ2-6; perhaps TRBD1 as D (6 bases). Germline V gene data show CDR1 as MGHRA and CDR2 as YSYEKL. The CDR3 contains 16 residues. The V end lost 0 bases, the J end lost 3 bases, and 9 bases lay between the germline ends. In DNA form, the CDR3 reads TGCGCCAGCAGCCAAGATGGGGGCCGTGGGGCCAACGTCCTGACTTTC. Protein sequence: CASSQDGGRGANVLTF.